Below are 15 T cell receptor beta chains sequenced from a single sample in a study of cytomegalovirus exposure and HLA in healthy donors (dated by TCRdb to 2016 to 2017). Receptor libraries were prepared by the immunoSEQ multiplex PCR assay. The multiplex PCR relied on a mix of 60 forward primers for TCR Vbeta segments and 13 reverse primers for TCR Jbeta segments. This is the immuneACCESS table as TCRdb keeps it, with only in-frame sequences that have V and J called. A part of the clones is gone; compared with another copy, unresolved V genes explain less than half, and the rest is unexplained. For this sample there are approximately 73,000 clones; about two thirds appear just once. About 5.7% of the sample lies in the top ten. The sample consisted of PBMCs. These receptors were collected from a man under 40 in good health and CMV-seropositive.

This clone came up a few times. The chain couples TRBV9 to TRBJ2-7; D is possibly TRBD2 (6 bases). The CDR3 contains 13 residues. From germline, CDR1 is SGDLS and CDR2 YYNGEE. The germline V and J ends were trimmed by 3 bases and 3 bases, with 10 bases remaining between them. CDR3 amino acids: CASSAGSNYEQYF. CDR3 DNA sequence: TGTGCCAGCAGCGCCGGGAGTAACTACGAGCAGTACTTC. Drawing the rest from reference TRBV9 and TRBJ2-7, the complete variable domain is DSGVTQTPKHLITATGQRVTLRCSPRSGDLSVYWYQQSLDQGLQFLIQYYNGEERAKGNILERFSAQQFPDLHSELNLSSLELGDSALYFCASSAGSNYEQYFGPGTRLTVT.

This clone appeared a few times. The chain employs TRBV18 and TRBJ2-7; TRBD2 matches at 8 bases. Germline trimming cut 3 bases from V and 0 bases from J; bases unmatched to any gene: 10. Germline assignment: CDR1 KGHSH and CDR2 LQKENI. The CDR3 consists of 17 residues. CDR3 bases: TGTGCCAGCTCACCCCCCGCCGGGGGGGTCCTCTCCTACGAGCAGTACTTC. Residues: CASSPPAGGVLSYEQYF.

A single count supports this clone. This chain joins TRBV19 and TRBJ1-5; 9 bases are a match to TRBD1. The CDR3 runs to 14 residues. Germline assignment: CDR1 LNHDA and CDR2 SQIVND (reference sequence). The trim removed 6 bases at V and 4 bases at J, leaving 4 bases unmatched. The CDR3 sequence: CASSQDRGNQPQHF. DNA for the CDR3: TGTGCCAGTAGCCAGGACAGGGGTAATCAGCCCCAGCATTTT.

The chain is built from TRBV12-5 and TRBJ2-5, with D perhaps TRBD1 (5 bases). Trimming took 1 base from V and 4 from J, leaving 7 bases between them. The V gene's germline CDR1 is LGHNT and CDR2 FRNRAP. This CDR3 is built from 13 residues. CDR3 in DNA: TGTGCTAGTGGTTTGGGTACAGGAGAGACCCAGTACTTC. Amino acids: CASGLGTGETQYF.

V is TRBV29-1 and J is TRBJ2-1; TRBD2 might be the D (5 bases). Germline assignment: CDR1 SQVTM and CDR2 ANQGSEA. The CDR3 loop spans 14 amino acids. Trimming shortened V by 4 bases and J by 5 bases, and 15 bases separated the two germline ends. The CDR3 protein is CSVAPGLGNNEQFF. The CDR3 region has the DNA TGCAGCGTTGCGCCCGGACTTGGCAACAATGAGCAGTTCTTC.

Here the CDR3 DNA reads TGTGCCAGCAGGGCGGTTGAGTGGGAGACTAGGCCTAACGAGCAGTACTTC. Its protein product is CASRAVEWETRPNEQYF. The J gene is TRBJ2-7, the V gene TRBV2, with a possible D match to TRBD2 (6 bases). Germline V gives CDR1 SNHLY, CDR2 FYNNEI. CDR3 length: 17 amino acids. V lost 6 bases and J 5 bases, leaving 26 bases between the germline ends. The full variable domain, completed using reference TRBV2 and TRBJ2-7, is EPEVTQTPSHQVTQMGQEVILRCVPISNHLYFYWYRQILGQKVEFLVSFYNNEISEKSEIFDDQFSVERPDGSNFTLKIRSTKLEDSAMYFCASRAVEWETRPNEQYFGPGTRLTVT.

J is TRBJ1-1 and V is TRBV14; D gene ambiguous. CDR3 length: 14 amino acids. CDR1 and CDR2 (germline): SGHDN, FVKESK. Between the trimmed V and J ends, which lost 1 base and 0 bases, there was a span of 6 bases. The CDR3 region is CASSQAQLNTEAFF. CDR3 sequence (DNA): TGTGCCAGCAGCCAAGCACAGCTGAACACTGAAGCTTTCTTT.

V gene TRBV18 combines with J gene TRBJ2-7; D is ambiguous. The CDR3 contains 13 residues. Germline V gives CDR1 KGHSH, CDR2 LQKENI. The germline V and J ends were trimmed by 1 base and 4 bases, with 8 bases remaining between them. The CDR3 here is CASSPLSLYEQYF. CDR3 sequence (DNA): TGTGCCAGCTCACCACTATCCCTATACGAGCAGTACTTC.

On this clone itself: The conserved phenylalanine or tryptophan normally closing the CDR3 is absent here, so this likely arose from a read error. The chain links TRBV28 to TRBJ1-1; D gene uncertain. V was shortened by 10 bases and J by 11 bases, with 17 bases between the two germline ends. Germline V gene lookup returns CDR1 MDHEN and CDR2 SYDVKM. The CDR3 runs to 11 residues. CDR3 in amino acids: CATGAVPRAFL. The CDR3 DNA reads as TGTGCCACCGGAGCCGTGCCGAGGGCTTTCCTT.

Written as DNA, the CDR3 is TGTGCCAGTTGGCGGGAGTCTAACACCATATATTTT. Its translation is CASWRESNTIYF. The chain joins TRBV28 to TRBJ1-3; D not certain. V gave up 9 bases and J gave up 7 bases, with 13 bases separating them. CDR1 MDHEN and CDR2 SYDVKM come from the germline V gene. The CDR3 has 12 residues. The whole variable domain, filled in from reference TRBV28 and TRBJ1-3, reads DVKVTQSSRYLVKRTGEKVFLECVQDMDHENMFWYRQDPGLGLRLIYFSYDVKMKEKGDIPEGYSVSREKKERFSLILESASTNQTSMYLCASWRESNTIYFGEGSWLTVV.

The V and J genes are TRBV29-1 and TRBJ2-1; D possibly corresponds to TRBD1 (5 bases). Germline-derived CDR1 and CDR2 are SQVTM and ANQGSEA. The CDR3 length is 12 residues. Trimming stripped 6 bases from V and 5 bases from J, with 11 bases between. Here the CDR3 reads CSVSWGHNEQFF. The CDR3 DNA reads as TGCAGCGTGTCTTGGGGCCACAATGAGCAGTTCTTC.

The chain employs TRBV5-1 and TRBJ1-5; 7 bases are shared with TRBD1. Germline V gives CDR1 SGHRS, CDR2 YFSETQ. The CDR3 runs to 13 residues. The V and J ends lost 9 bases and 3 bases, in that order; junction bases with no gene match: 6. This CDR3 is CANRDRPNQPQHF. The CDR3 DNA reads TGCGCCAACCGGGACAGACCCAATCAGCCCCAGCATTTT.

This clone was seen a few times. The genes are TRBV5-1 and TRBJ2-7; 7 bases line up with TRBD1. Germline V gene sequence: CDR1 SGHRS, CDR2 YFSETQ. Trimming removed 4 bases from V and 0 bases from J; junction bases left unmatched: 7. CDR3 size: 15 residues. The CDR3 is CASSIGTATSYEQYF. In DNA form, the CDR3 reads TGCGCCAGCAGCATCGGGACAGCCACCTCCTACGAGCAGTACTTC.

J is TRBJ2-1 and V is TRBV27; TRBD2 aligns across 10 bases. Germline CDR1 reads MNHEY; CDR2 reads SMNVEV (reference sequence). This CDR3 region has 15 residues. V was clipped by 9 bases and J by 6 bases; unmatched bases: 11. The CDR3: CASSDGAGGPNEQFF. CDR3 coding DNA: TGTGCCAGTTCTGACGGAGCGGGGGGGCCCAATGAGCAGTTCTTC.

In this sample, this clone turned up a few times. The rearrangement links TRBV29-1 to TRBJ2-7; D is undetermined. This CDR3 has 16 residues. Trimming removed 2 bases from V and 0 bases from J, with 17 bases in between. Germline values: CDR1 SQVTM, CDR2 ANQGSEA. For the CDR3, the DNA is TGCAGCGTTGAAAGAGCAAGCGCCTCCTACTCCTACGAGCAGTACTTC. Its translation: CSVERASASYSYEQYF.